The 11 T cell receptor beta chains below were found in one sample sequenced in a study of cytomegalovirus exposure and HLA in healthy donors. PCR was performed using 60 Vbeta and 13 Jbeta primers. Method: immunoSEQ multiplex PCR; TCRdb's copy keeps in-frame clones and lacks some. In total, the table holds 180,000 or so clones. Sequencing input: PBMCs. The receptors stem from a boy aged 5-17 years in good health and CMV-seronegative.

This rearrangement joins TRBV30 to TRBJ2-3, with D perhaps TRBD1 (6 bases). The CDR3 has 16 amino acids. In germline, CDR1 is GTSNPN, CDR2 SVGIG (reference sequence). V lost 3 bases, J lost 4 bases, and 20 bases lay in between. The CDR3 nucleotides read TGTGCCTGGAGGCTTGCACCAGGGGCCGCGGCAGATACGCAGTATTTT. This sequence encodes CAWRLAPGAAADTQYF.

V usage is TRBV5-6 and J usage is TRBJ1-3; 7 bases are shared with TRBD1. Germline V CDR1 and CDR2: SGHDT, YYEEEE. After removal of 4 bases from V and 1 base from J, the junction contained 5 bases not matched to a gene. The length of the CDR3 is 15 residues. CDR3: CASSRDRVSGNTIYF. DNA for the CDR3: TGTGCCAGCAGCCGTGACAGGGTTTCTGGAAACACCATATATTTT.

The CDR3 protein is CASRQGRGSEQYF. CDR3 nucleotides: TGTGCCAGCAGACAGGGTAGAGGGTCCGAGCAGTACTTC. The chain recombines TRBV28 with TRBJ2-7, with D perhaps TRBD1 (6 bases). Looked up from germline, CDR1 is MDHEN and CDR2 is SYDVKM. V gave up 6 bases and J gave up 6 bases, with 15 bases separating them. The CDR3 is 13 residues long.

J is TRBJ2-3 and V is TRBV6-5; 8 bases are shared with TRBD1. With 4 bases clipped from V and 0 bases from J, the junction kept 6 bases outside the gene matches. CDR3 length: 16 amino acids. The germline CDR1 and CDR2 sequences are MNHEY and SVGAGI. The DNA for the CDR3 is TGTGCCAGCAGTTCGACAGGGGCCCCAAGCACAGATACGCAGTATTTT. Residues: CASSSTGAPSTDTQYF.

The chain uses TRBV9 and TRBJ1-3; 7 bases fit TRBD1. Germline V gene sequence: CDR1 SGDLS, CDR2 YYNGEE. The CDR3 consists of 19 residues. The V segment lost 3 bases and the J segment 0 bases; nucleotides outside the gene matches: 15. CDR3 sequence reads: CASSDPDRVGLSSGNTIYF. CDR3 nucleotides: TGTGCCAGCAGCGACCCCGACAGGGTAGGTCTGAGCTCTGGAAACACCATATATTTT.

The chain combines TRBV25-1 with TRBJ2-6, with D hard to call. This CDR3 contains 15 residues. With 1 base removed from V and 0 bases from J, the gap between germline ends came to 4 bases. From germline, CDR1 is MGHDK and CDR2 SYGVNS. CDR3 sequence: CASSESGSGANVLTF. CDR3 bases: TGTGCCAGCAGTGAATCGGGCTCTGGGGCCAACGTCCTGACTTTC.

V gene TRBV10-3 combines with J gene TRBJ2-7; 9 bases line up with TRBD1. The germline V gene has CDR1 ENHRY and CDR2 SYGVKD. CDR3 length: 13 amino acids. Trimming removed 5 bases from V and 7 bases from J; junction bases left unmatched: 6. Here the CDR3 reads CAISTGTGWEQYF. The CDR3 region has the DNA TGTGCCATCAGTACCGGGACAGGGTGGGAGCAGTACTTC.

This sequence joins TRBV6-5 and TRBJ1-2; weak D call: TRBD1 (6 bases). Germline V gene sequence: CDR1 MNHEY, CDR2 SVGAGI. This CDR3 is built from 11 residues. V lost 7 bases and J lost 14, with 17 bases in between. The CDR3 region is CASKGGGGETF. The CDR3 bases are TGTGCCAGCAAGGGGGGAGGGGGTGAGACCTTC.

The chain recombines TRBV28 with TRBJ1-4; D unresolved. The CDR3 covers 17 residues. Germline assignment: CDR1 MDHEN and CDR2 SYDVKM. V dropped 1 base and J dropped 7 bases, with 19 bases sitting between them. CDR3 nucleotide sequence: TGTGCCAGCAGTTTATCCCGGGTTTCCAACACCTTTGAAAAACTGTTTTTT. This translates into CASSLSRVSNTFEKLFF.

Concerning this clone: At one end, the junction sequence differs from germline, possibly due to a read error. The chain is built from TRBV29-1 and TRBJ1-1, with D perhaps TRBD1 (5 bases). The CDR3 covers 14 residues. Germline V gene data show CDR1 as SQVTM and CDR2 as ANQGSEA. The CDR3 reads CSVEAGWMNTEAFF. The CDR3 coding sequence is TGCAGCGTCGAAGCAGGGTGGATGAACACTGAAGCTTTCTTT.

This chain connects TRBV5-1 to TRBJ2-5, with a possible D match to TRBD2 (5 bases). In germline, CDR1 is SGHRS, CDR2 YFSETQ. The ends were cut back, 4 bases at V and 5 bases at J, with 12 bases in the middle. The CDR3 is made up of 13 amino acids. CDR3: CASSLRVWETQYF. The CDR3, as DNA: TGCGCCAGCAGCCTGCGGGTTTGGGAGACCCAGTACTTC.